Presented here are 3 T cell receptor beta chains from one specimen sequenced in a study of CD8 T cells in Susac syndrome. RNA, at roughly 0.45 to 1 ug, was reverse transcribed with random hexamers. TCRdb re-analysed the immunoSEQ multiplex PCR reads in MiXCR, keeping a single row per CDR3 protein. The data hold about 180,000 distinct CDR3 sequences, with almost 96% observed a single time. Sequencing was performed on CD4+ T cells from PBMCs. The receptors were sampled from a human donor with multiple sclerosis.

DNA for the CDR3: TGTGCCAGCGGACTAGCGGGAGCCAGGGAGCTGTTTTTT. Translated, it gives CASGLAGARELFF. The J gene is TRBJ2-2, the V gene TRBV12-3 or TRBV12-4, with 13 positions matching TRBD2. Trimming took 8 bases from V and 9 from J; bases not matched to a gene: 3. CDR3 length equals 13 residues.

The rearrangement links TRBV6-4 to TRBJ1-1, with D possibly matching TRBD1 (5 bases). The CDR3 covers 14 residues. Trimming removed 2 bases from V and 1 base from J, with 8 bases in between. Per the germline V gene, CDR1 is MRHNA and CDR2 is SNTAGT. In DNA, the CDR3 is TGTGCCAGCAGTGACACCGACAGGAACACTGAAGCTTTCTTT. This encodes CASSDTDRNTEAFF.

This clonotype was seen more than once but under ten times. This chain links TRBV30 with TRBJ2-7; D is undetermined. Per germline, CDR1 GTSNPN and CDR2 SVGIG (reference sequence). V was clipped by 0 bases and J by 0 bases, with 0 bases between them. CDR3 size: 11 residues. The CDR3 spells CAWSVSYEQYF. CDR3 nucleotide sequence: TGTGCCTGGAGTGTCTCCTACGAGCAGTACTTC.